The 19 T cell receptor beta chains given below trace back to one sample, sequenced in a study of blood T cell repertoires in COVID-19. The repertoire was sequenced with immunoSEQ multiplex PCR; TCRdb's copy has only in-frame clones and lacks some. Among over 150,000 clones, about 86% were seen once, and the ten largest hold about 7%. Sequencing was carried out using peripheral blood. These receptors were collected from a man aged 45-60 years with active or convalescent COVID-19.

This clone has just a few counts. CDR3 coding DNA: TGTGCCAGCAGCCCCCTTTCCCGGGTGACTAACTATGGCTACACCTTC. Its translation is CASSPLSRVTNYGYTF. The chain recombines TRBV7-3 with TRBJ1-2; no reliable D call. V gave up 5 bases and J gave up 0 bases, with 16 bases separating them. CDR1 SGHTA and CDR2 FQGTGA come from the germline V gene. The CDR3 contains 16 residues.

This clone was seen a few times. The chain uses TRBV28 and TRBJ1-2, with D unresolved. Trimming removed 5 bases from V and 4 bases from J, with 5 bases in between. The CDR3 extends over 11 amino acids. In germline, CDR1 is MDHEN, CDR2 SYDVKM. The CDR3 coding sequence is TGTGCCAGCAGTGCGCGCTATGGCTACACCTTC. This sequence encodes CASSARYGYTF.

The rearrangement joins TRBV11-3 to TRBJ2-7; possibly TRBD1 for D (8 bases). The CDR3 is 15 amino acids. The germline CDR1 and CDR2 sequences are SGHNT and YENEEA. Trimming shortened V by 5 bases and J by 3 bases, and 17 bases separated the two germline ends. The CDR3 loop is CASSGSGTGFYEQYF. Written as DNA, the CDR3 is TGTGCCAGCAGCGGAAGCGGGACAGGTTTCTACGAGCAGTACTTC.

In DNA form, the CDR3 reads TGTGCCAGCAGCACGACAGGGCTATATGGCTACACCTTC. Translation: CASSTTGLYGYTF. V usage is TRBV11-3 and J usage is TRBJ1-2, with 7 bases matching TRBD1. From germline, CDR1 is SGHNT and CDR2 YENEEA. There are 13 residues in the CDR3. V trimming: 5 bases; J trimming: 5 bases; junction bases outside the gene matches: 5.

This chain uses TRBV4-2 with TRBJ1-2; D is unclear. CDR1 is LGHNA, CDR2 YNFKEQ, per germline. There are 16 residues in the CDR3. Trimming shortened V by 0 bases and J by 2 bases, and 13 bases separated the two germline ends. CDR3 coding DNA: TGTGCCAGCAGCCAAGATCTTCGAGGCGGAAACTATGGCTACACCTTC. This gives the protein CASSQDLRGGNYGYTF.

This chain joins TRBV6-5 and TRBJ1-2; tentative D call: TRBD1 (6 bases). The CDR3 is 12 amino acids. Trimming stripped 6 bases from V and 2 bases from J, with 7 bases between. Germline-derived CDR1 and CDR2 are MNHEY and SVGAGI. CDR3 loop: CASRQGNYGYTF. CDR3 DNA sequence: TGTGCCAGCAGACAGGGAAACTATGGCTACACCTTC.

This chain joins TRBV19 and TRBJ1-2; 10 positions match TRBD1. Per the germline V gene, CDR1 is LNHDA and CDR2 is SQIVND (reference sequence). The trim removed 7 bases at V and 2 bases at J, leaving 7 bases unmatched. CDR3 length: 15 residues. The chain's CDR3 is CASIAVGQGNYGYTF. The DNA of the CDR3 is TGTGCCAGTATCGCCGTGGGACAGGGGAACTATGGCTACACCTTC.

This chain uses TRBV6-5 with TRBJ1-2; maybe TRBD1 (5 bases). CDR3 size: 14 residues. Trimming removed 2 bases at V and 4 bases at J, with 11 bases between. Per the germline V gene, CDR1 is MNHEY and CDR2 is SVGAGI. The CDR3 here is CASSYSQGAYGYTF. The CDR3 DNA is TGTGCCAGCAGTTACAGTCAGGGTGCCTATGGCTACACCTTC.

This clone has just a few counts. This chain joins TRBV7-2 and TRBJ1-2; D is perhaps TRBD1 (6 bases). CDR3 length: 14 amino acids. CDR1 is SGHTA and CDR2 is FQGNSA in the germline V gene. The V gene lost 5 bases and the J gene lost 5 bases, with 15 bases spanning the gap. CDR3 in amino acids: CASSPGGQRYGYTF. CDR3 coding DNA: TGTGCCAGCAGCCCTGGAGGACAGAGATATGGCTACACCTTC.

Worth noting for this clone: An end of the junction differs from the germline gene, which may be a read error. The chain is built from TRBV7-7 and TRBJ2-5; TRBD1 agrees at 7 bases. Per germline, CDR1 SSHAT and CDR2 FNYEAQ (reference sequence). CDR3 length: 14 residues. Written as DNA, the CDR3 is TGTGCTAGCAGCTTAGGGGACAGTCAAGAGACCCAGTACTTC. Translating it yields CASSLGDSQETQYF.

This clone turned up a few times. The rearrangement links TRBV19 to TRBJ2-7, with 10 bases aligning to TRBD1. Germline V gene sequence: CDR1 LNHDA, CDR2 SQIVND (reference sequence). J lost 6 bases, V lost 5 bases, and 10 bases had no gene match. The CDR3 is 15 amino acids. The CDR3 spells CASSLGTGVSTEQYF. The CDR3 DNA follows: TGTGCCAGTAGTTTAGGGACAGGGGTTTCCACCGAGCAGTACTTC.

V is TRBV27 and J is TRBJ2-3; tentative D call: TRBD1 (5 bases). The CDR3 is 15 residues long. The ends were cut back, 0 bases at V and 0 bases at J, with 7 bases in the middle. Germline assignment: CDR1 MNHEY and CDR2 SMNVEV (reference sequence). The CDR3, as DNA: TGTGCCAGCAGTTTATCGGGGCTAAGCACAGATACGCAGTATTTT. This translates into CASSLSGLSTDTQYF.

This clone was detected a few times. The chain links TRBV9 to TRBJ2-2, with D possibly TRBD2 on 5 matching bases. Trimming pared 0 bases from V and 6 bases from J, leaving 15 bases between. CDR1 SGDLS and CDR2 YYNGEE come from the germline V gene. The CDR3 covers 16 residues. The CDR3: CASSVGGPARAGELFF. The CDR3 nucleotides are TGTGCCAGCAGCGTAGGAGGACCCGCGAGGGCCGGGGAGCTGTTTTTT.

The chain employs TRBV28 and TRBJ1-6; D gene ambiguous. The ends were cut back, 7 bases at V and 10 bases at J, with 17 bases in the middle. The CDR3 has 14 residues. Germline CDR1 reads MDHEN; CDR2 reads SYDVKM. The CDR3 sequence is CASTRSGGRSPLHF. CDR3 nucleotides: TGTGCCAGCACTCGAAGTGGAGGCCGGTCACCCCTCCACTTT.

The chain uses TRBV29-1 and TRBJ2-1; 12 nucleotides agree with TRBD2. This CDR3 is built from 12 residues. Germline V gives CDR1 SQVTM, CDR2 ANQGSEA. V trimming: 7 bases; J trimming: 5 bases; junction bases outside the gene matches: 0. Written as DNA, the CDR3 is TGCAGCGGGACTAGCGGGAACAATGAGCAGTTCTTC. Its translation: CSGTSGNNEQFF.

The chain couples TRBV28 to TRBJ2-7; 8 bases align to TRBD2. The CDR3 runs to 15 residues. Germline V gene data show CDR1 as MDHEN and CDR2 as SYDVKM. V shed 7 bases, J shed 2 bases, and the junction held 10 bases outside the gene matches. The CDR3: CASTPSAGGAYEQYF. CDR3 bases: TGTGCCAGCACCCCCTCCGCGGGGGGTGCCTACGAGCAGTACTTC.

J is TRBJ2-1 and V is TRBV7-9; 14 nucleotides line up with TRBD2. The CDR3 totals 16 residues. The trim removed 5 bases at V and 8 bases at J, leaving 8 bases unmatched. Germline V gene sequence: CDR1 SEHNR, CDR2 FQNEAQ (reference sequence). CDR3 in amino acids: CASSPGTSGSFDEQFF. The CDR3 nucleotides are TGTGCCAGCAGCCCCGGGACTAGCGGGAGCTTCGATGAGCAGTTCTTC. The whole variable domain, filled in from reference TRBV7-9 and TRBJ2-1, reads DTGVSQNPRHKITKRGQNVTFRCDPISEHNRLYWYRQTLGQGPEFLTYFQNEAQLEKSRLLSDRFSAERPKGSFSTLEIQRTEQGDSAMYLCASSPGTSGSFDEQFFGPGTRLTVL.

This clone was observed a single time. CDR3 region: CASSQPGQGDSPLHF. The CDR3 nucleotides read TGCGCCAGCAGCCAACCGGGACAGGGGGATTCACCCCTCCACTTT. V usage is TRBV4-3 and J usage is TRBJ1-6, with 11 nucleotides matching TRBD1. Losses at the gene ends were 2 bases for V and 8 bases for J; bases not matched to a gene: 2. The CDR3 runs 15 residues. Germline values: CDR1 LGHNA, CDR2 YSLEER.

The chain carries TRBV30 and TRBJ2-5; TRBD2 matches 9 bases. Germline V gives CDR1 GTSNPN, CDR2 SVGIG (reference sequence). The junction had 5 bases not matched to a gene; V was cut back by 2 bases and J by 7 bases. This CDR3 is built from 13 residues. In DNA, the CDR3 is TGTGCCTGGAGTATAGCGGGGGCCGGGACCCAGTACTTC. This gives the protein CAWSIAGAGTQYF.